The next 5 T cell receptor beta chains were all read from a single sample in a study of cytomegalovirus exposure and HLA in healthy donors. PCR amplification relied on 60 Vbeta primers (plus 13 Jbeta primers). Clones were sequenced by immunoSEQ multiplex PCR, and TCRdb holds only the in-frame ones, with some missing. The sample has 70,000 or so clones. Material for sequencing was PBMCs. Receptors originate from a boy aged 5-17 years in good health and CMV-seronegative.

The V gene is TRBV10-3, the J gene TRBJ1-2; 7 positions agree with TRBD1. Germline V gives CDR1 ENHRY, CDR2 SYGVKD. The ends lost 4 bases at V and 8 bases at J; junction bases unmatched: 10. This CDR3 region has 14 residues. CDR3 coding DNA: TGTGCCATCAGTGTTACGGACAGGATGGGAGGCTACACCTTC. Translating gives CAISVTDRMGGYTF.

This chain uses TRBV5-1 with TRBJ2-1, with TRBD2 matching 14 bases. Trimming removed 4 bases from V and 6 bases from J; junction bases left unmatched: 3. Germline CDR1 SGHRS, CDR2 YFSETQ. This CDR3 is 15 amino acids long. The CDR3 DNA is TGCGCCAGCAGCGAGGGACTAGCGGGAGTCAATGAGCAGTTCTTC. This gives the protein CASSEGLAGVNEQFF.

This chain uses TRBV5-1 with TRBJ1-2; 8 nucleotides match TRBD1. The CDR3 length is 15 residues. Germline V CDR1 and CDR2: SGHRS, YFSETQ. Losses at the gene ends were 4 bases for V and 4 bases for J; bases not matched to a gene: 9. The CDR3 spells CASSRGQGAPYGYTF. The CDR3 bases are TGCGCCAGCAGCCGAGGACAGGGTGCCCCCTATGGCTACACCTTC. Based on the CDR3 plus reference TRBV5-1 and TRBJ1-2, the full variable domain is KAGVTQTPRYLIKTRGQQVTLSCSPISGHRSVSWYQQTPGQGLQFLFEYFSETQRNKGNFPGRFSGRQFSNSRSEMNVSTLELGDSALYLCASSRGQGAPYGYTFGSGTRLTVV.

This chain uses TRBV7-9 with TRBJ1-4; D may be TRBD1 (6 bases). Germline lookup yields CDR1 SEHNR and CDR2 FQNEAQ (reference sequence). V shed 2 bases and J shed 6 bases, with 13 bases lying between them. The CDR3 runs 15 residues. DNA for the CDR3: TGTGCCAGCAGCTTACAGTCAGGGGTTGATGAAAAACTGTTTTTT. Protein product: CASSLQSGVDEKLFF.

This chain connects TRBV30 to TRBJ2-3; D may be TRBD2 (7 bases). The CDR3 has 14 amino acids. Germline CDR1 reads GTSNPN; CDR2 reads SVGIG (reference sequence). With 3 bases removed from V and 0 bases from J, the gap between germline ends came to 10 bases. CDR3 loop: CAWRGGASTDTQYF. CDR3 bases: TGTGCCTGGAGGGGGGGGGCTAGCACAGATACGCAGTATTTT. Together with reference TRBV30 and TRBJ2-3, the CDR3 gives the full variable domain: SQTIHQWPATLVQPVGSPLSLECTVEGTSNPNLYWYRQAAGRGLQLLFYSVGIGQISSEVPQNLSASRPQDRQFILSSKKLLLSDSGFYLCAWRGGASTDTQYFGPGTRLTVL.